This record concerns one T cell receptor beta chain sequence. What it binds is not known. This CDR3 has 14 residues. V gave up 6 bases and J gave up 2 bases; unmatched junction bases: 5. The sample comes from a study of response to subunit inactivated influenza vaccine. Study findings and constraints: It was suggested by the authors that few new T cells are recruited by each seasonal influenza vaccination.

TCRdb processed the RT-PCR reads anew with MiXCR; each CDR3 protein has one entry. This table has 530,000 or so distinct CDR3 sequences, 10% to 15% appearing once. The origin of this receptor is a man aged 45-60 years who received an inactivated influenza vaccine. This chain joins TRBV12-3 or TRBV12-4 and TRBJ2-5, with 8 nucleotides matching TRBD1. Sample: PBMCs from blood, taken on the day of vaccination. The CDR3 loop reads CASSLQGGQETQYF. The CDR3, as DNA: TGTGCCAGCAGCCTACAGGGGGGACAAGAGACCCAGTACTTC.